A selection of T cell receptor beta chains follows, all from one sample in a study of blood T cell repertoires in COVID-19. Assay used: immunoSEQ multiplex PCR; TCRdb lists only in-frame clones, some missing. The profile shows 300,000 to 400,000 clones, 80% to 90% of them singletons. Sequencing was done on a sample of peripheral blood. All receptors derive from a man aged 25 to 40 with active or convalescent COVID-19. Both conserved end residues are part of each CDR3. The D gene is left open where the match is weak. Size is omitted from some rows. Given values are once, few, many or a class for expanded clones.

V	D	J	size	DNA	CDR3
TRBV7-8	NA	TRBJ1-1	NA	TGTGCCAGCAGCCAAACTAGGGACTCTGAAGCTTTCTTT	CASSQTRDSEAFF
TRBV24-1	TRBD2	TRBJ2-1	NA	TGTGCCACCAGTGACCCGGGGCTAGCGGGATACAATGAGCAGTTCTTC	CATSDPGLAGYNEQFF
TRBV18	TRBD1	TRBJ1-3	NA	TGTGCCAGCTCACTCCAGCTCGACAGGGGCGGAAACACCATATATTTT	CASSLQLDRGGNTIYF
TRBV7-3	NA	TRBJ2-6	NA	TGTGCCAGCAGCTTATGGGGGGGCGTCCCGACTTTC	CASSLWGGVPTF
TRBV7-3	TRBD1	TRBJ1-5	NA	TGTGCCAGCAGCAGCACCGGGACAGGAAATCAGCCCCAGCATTTT	CASSSTGTGNQPQHF
TRBV19	TRBD2	TRBJ2-1	NA	TGTGCCAGTAGTATGGGACTAGCGGGCCTAAGCTCCTACAATGAGCAGTTCTTC	CASSMGLAGLSSYNEQFF
TRBV30	TRBD2	TRBJ2-2	once	TGTGCCTGGAGTGTAACTAGCGGGAGGTCGACCGGGGAGCTGTTTTTT	CAWSVTSGRSTGELFF
TRBV19	NA	TRBJ2-1	NA	TGTGCCAGTAGTATACGTAGAAGGAGTAGAACCTACAATGAGCAGTTCTTC	CASSIRRRSRTYNEQFF
TRBV7-6	NA	TRBJ1-4	NA	TGTGCCAGCAGCTTAGGCGGTGGCCTGGCGGCGGAAAAACTGTTTTTT	CASSLGGGLAAEKLFF
TRBV6-5	NA	TRBJ1-3	NA	TGTGCCAGCAGTCACAGGGTTTTCGGAAACACCATATATTTT	CASSHRVFGNTIYF
TRBV7-6	TRBD2	TRBJ2-1	NA	TGTGCCAGCAGCCGAGAATCGGGCCTAGCGGGAGAGGGGTCCTACAATGAGCAGTTCTTC	CASSRESGLAGEGSYNEQFF
TRBV19	TRBD1	TRBJ1-1	NA	TGTGCCACCGAAGACAGGGGGCTCACTGAAGCTTTCTTT	CATEDRGLTEAFF
TRBV7-2	NA	TRBJ1-6	NA	TGTGCCAGCAGCACGGTCTCCTATAATTCACCCCTCCACTTT	CASSTVSYNSPLHF
TRBV30	NA	TRBJ2-2	NA	TGTGCCTGGACAGGGACGAACACCGGGGAGCTGTTTTTT	CAWTGTNTGELFF
TRBV7-3	TRBD2	TRBJ2-1	NA	TGTGCCAGCAGCAGGACTAGCGGGGGACCCTACAATGAGCAGTTCTTC	CASSRTSGGPYNEQFF
TRBV18	NA	TRBJ1-2	few	TGTGCCAGCTCAGCCGCACCCCTATATGGCTACACCTTC	CASSAAPLYGYTF
TRBV5-8	NA	TRBJ2-7	NA	TGTGCCAGCAGCTTGGTATCATTGGTGAGCTCCTACGAGCAGTACTTC	CASSLVSLVSSYEQYF
TRBV5-4	NA	TRBJ1-6	NA	TGTGCCAGCAGCTTGGCCCCAGGAACCCTAAATTCACCCCTCCACTTT	CASSLAPGTLNSPLHF
TRBV7-2	TRBD2	TRBJ2-1	once	TGTGCCAGCAGCCCCGGGACTAGCGGGAGGGCCGCCTCCTACAATGAGCAGTTCTTC	CASSPGTSGRAASYNEQFF
TRBV4-3	NA	TRBJ1-5	NA	TGCGCCAGCAGCCAAGCCCGGGGGGCCTATCAGCCCCAGCATTTT	CASSQARGAYQPQHF
TRBV30	TRBD2	TRBJ2-3	NA	TGTGCCTGGAGTTTCGGACTAGGGACAGATACGCAGTATTTT	CAWSFGLGTDTQYF
TRBV28	NA	TRBJ1-4	NA	TGTGCCAGCAGTTCTCAAGGGGTGGGTGAAAAACTGTTTTTT	CASSSQGVGEKLFF
TRBV5-1	NA	TRBJ1-3	NA	TGCGCCAGCAGCCAGGGAGGGCCCGGAGACACCATATATTTT	CASSQGGPGDTIYF
TRBV18	NA	TRBJ2-6	NA	TGTGCCAGCTCACTAACAGCCCCTGGGGCCAACGTCCTGACTTTC	CASSLTAPGANVLTF
TRBV19	NA	TRBJ1-6	NA	TGTGCCAGTACGCGGGGGGCCAGGAGGAATTCACCCCTCCACTTT	CASTRGARRNSPLHF
TRBV27	TRBD1	TRBJ1-4	NA	TGTGCCAGCAGTCAGGGGGGTGAAGAAAAACTGTTTTTT	CASSQGGEEKLFF
TRBV6-5	TRBD1	TRBJ2-7	NA	TGTGCCAGCAGCTACAGGGACAGACCCTACGAGCAGTACTTC	CASSYRDRPYEQYF
TRBV7-2	NA	TRBJ2-5	NA	TGTGCCAGCAGCTTAGGTTATCTCGGAGAGACCCAGTACTTC	CASSLGYLGETQYF
TRBV7-8	TRBD1	TRBJ1-3	once	TGTGCCAGCAGCTTAGCGGACAGGGCGGCTGGAAACACCATATATTTT	CASSLADRAAGNTIYF
TRBV4-3	TRBD1	TRBJ1-2	few	TGCGCCAGCAGCCAAGATCAATTCGGGACAGGGCACTATGGCTACACCTTC	CASSQDQFGTGHYGYTF
TRBV18	NA	TRBJ1-1	NA	TGTGCCAGCTCGTCTGAGGGATACACTGAAGCTTTCTTT	CASSSEGYTEAFF
TRBV5-1	NA	TRBJ1-3	once	TGCGCCAGCAGCTTAAAAGAGCGTCTCTCTGGAAACACCATATATTTT	CASSLKERLSGNTIYF
TRBV6-1	NA	TRBJ1-2	NA	TGTGCCAGCAGTGAAGACACTAACTATGGCTACACCTTC	CASSEDTNYGYTF
TRBV12-1	NA	TRBJ2-3	NA	TGTGCCAGCAGCCTCCATCCGACAGGGTGGGACACAGATACGCAGTATTTT	CASSLHPTGWDTDTQYF
TRBV5-6	TRBD1	TRBJ1-2	NA	TGTGCCAGCAGCTGGGGACAGGGGATCTATGGCTACACCTTC	CASSWGQGIYGYTF
TRBV4-1	NA	TRBJ2-2	NA	TGCGCCAGCAGCCGGGGGGTTGGAGCGGTATTGTTTAGGACCGGGGAGCTGTTTTTT	CASSRGVGAVLFRTGELFF
TRBV9	NA	TRBJ1-3	few	TGTGCCAGCAGCGTAGGGGGAGAAGGAAACACCATATATTTT	CASSVGGEGNTIYF
TRBV6-5	NA	TRBJ2-2	few	TGTGCCAGCAGTTACAGGGGAACCGGGGAGCTGTTTTTT	CASSYRGTGELFF
TRBV6-1	NA	TRBJ1-1	few	TGTGCCAGCAGTGAAGAATACAGGGAGTTAGCCACTGAAGCTTTCTTT	CASSEEYRELATEAFF
TRBV3-1/TRBV3-2	TRBD2	TRBJ2-1	NA	TGTGCCAGCAGCCAAGAAGGGACTAGCGGGGGTCCAAATGAGCAGTTCTTC	CASSQEGTSGGPNEQFF
TRBV5-1	NA	TRBJ1-6	NA	TGCGCCAGCAGGTTGGGCGGGATGGGGGATCCCCTCCACTTT	CASRLGGMGDPLHF
TRBV9	TRBD2	TRBJ2-2	NA	TGTGCCAGCAGCGGGGATGGCGGGGGAGTCACCGGGGAGCTGTTTTTT	CASSGDGGGVTGELFF
TRBV6-6	TRBD1	TRBJ2-1	NA	TGTGCCAGCAGTTACTCGGGACAGGCTGCCTACAATGAGCAGTTCTTC	CASSYSGQAAYNEQFF
TRBV30	NA	TRBJ1-2	NA	TGTGCCTGGAGCCGACAGTCCCCAGGTGGCTACACCTTC	CAWSRQSPGGYTF
TRBV30	TRBD2	TRBJ2-2	NA	TGTGCCTGGAGTGGAGGACTAGCGGGACATACCGGGGAGCTGTTTTTT	CAWSGGLAGHTGELFF
TRBV14	NA	TRBJ2-5	once	TGTGCCAGCAGCCAGGGGTTCAGGGCGGCACAAGAGACCCAGTACTTC	CASSQGFRAAQETQYF
TRBV4-2	TRBD2	TRBJ2-1	NA	TGTGCCAGCAGCCAAGTGGCTAGCGGGAGCTCCTACAATGAGCAGTTCTTC	CASSQVASGSSYNEQFF
TRBV2	NA	TRBJ1-6	few	TGTGCCAGCAGTCCTTCTCACAGGAGCTCCTATAATTCACCCCTCCACTTT	CASSPSHRSSYNSPLHF
TRBV7-2	NA	TRBJ1-3	NA	TGTGCCAGCAGTGACCAGGGCTCTGGAAACACCATATATTTT	CASSDQGSGNTIYF
TRBV5-1	TRBD2	TRBJ2-7	NA	TGCGCCAGCAGCTTATCCCTCCGCGGGAGGGCCTACGAGCAGTACTTC	CASSLSLRGRAYEQYF
TRBV5-4	TRBD2	TRBJ2-5	NA	TGTGCCAGCAGCCGGGTCGGGGGGGAGACCCAGTACTTC	CASSRVGGETQYF
TRBV7-2	NA	TRBJ2-7	NA	TGTGCCAGCAGCTTAGCGGGGCTAGCGTTTTCCTACGAGCAGTACTTC	CASSLAGLAFSYEQYF
TRBV5-3	NA	TRBJ1-5	NA	TGTGCCAGAAGCTTGGCGGTCCCCGCCAGCAATCAGCCCCAGCATTTT	CARSLAVPASNQPQHF
TRBV18	NA	TRBJ2-1	few	TGTGCCAGCTCACTCGAGAATGAGCAGTTCTTC	CASSLENEQFF
TRBV4-2	TRBD2	TRBJ2-1	NA	TGTGCCAGCAGCCAAGATTGGTTACTAGCGGGAGGGTCATGGGAGCAGTTCTTC	CASSQDWLLAGGSWEQFF
TRBV11-3	TRBD1	TRBJ2-7	NA	TGTGCCAGCAGCCCTCGACAGGGGAGCAACGAGCAGTACTTC	CASSPRQGSNEQYF
TRBV7-9	TRBD1	TRBJ1-5	NA	TGTGCCAGCAGTCTTGGACAGGGCAATCAGCCCCAGCATTTT	CASSLGQGNQPQHF